One sample yielded the 7 T cell receptor beta chains listed below, sequenced in a study of blood T cell repertoires in COVID-19. This table comes from immunoSEQ multiplex PCR, and its TCRdb copy is limited to in-frame clones, with some not included. The sample shows roughly 29,000 clones, over 70% of them seen only once. The sequencing input was peripheral blood. The receptors were sampled from a woman aged 55-70 years with acute or convalescent COVID-19.

The chain employs TRBV7-2 and TRBJ1-5, with TRBD1 identical over 7 bases. This CDR3 region has 18 residues. Looked up from germline, CDR1 is SGHTA and CDR2 is FQGNSA. With V trimmed by 5 bases and J by 0 bases, 13 bases remained unmatched. CDR3: CASSLPGQTPYSNQPQHF. The DNA for the CDR3 is TGTGCCAGCAGCCTGCCGGGACAGACGCCTTATAGCAATCAGCCCCAGCATTTT.

J is TRBJ2-7 and V is TRBV2; D is undetermined. Germline CDR1 is SNHLY and CDR2 is FYNNEI. The germline V and J ends were trimmed by 1 base and 2 bases, with 6 bases remaining between them. This CDR3 is built from 13 residues. For the CDR3, the DNA is TGTGCCAGCAGTGAAGTTACTACCTACGAGCAGTACTTC. This translates into CASSEVTTYEQYF.

V usage is TRBV9 and J usage is TRBJ1-2; 10 bases are a match to TRBD1. Unmatched junction bases numbered 1, after V lost 3 bases and J lost 8 bases. This CDR3 is built from 12 residues. Germline lookup yields CDR1 SGDLS and CDR2 YYNGEE. The CDR3 region is CASSGQGAGYTF. The CDR3 bases are TGTGCCAGCAGCGGACAGGGGGCCGGCTACACCTTC.

This clone was seen once. The rearrangement joins TRBV28 to TRBJ2-7; 9 bases are a match to TRBD1. The J segment lost 6 bases and the V segment lost 6 bases, leaving 6 bases of the junction unmatched. In germline, CDR1 is MDHEN, CDR2 SYDVKM. The CDR3 sequence is 13 residues long. CDR3: CASSWGQGSEQYF. In DNA, the CDR3 is TGTGCCAGCAGCTGGGGACAGGGTAGCGAGCAGTACTTC.

The CDR3 DNA follows: TGTGCCAGCAGGGGACTTAATGAAAAACTGTTTTTT. Translation: CASRGLNEKLFF. The chain couples TRBV28 to TRBJ1-4; D might be TRBD1 (5 bases). Per germline, CDR1 MDHEN and CDR2 SYDVKM. Between the trimmed V and J ends, which lost 6 bases and 4 bases, there was a span of 6 bases. This CDR3 spans 12 amino acids.

V usage is TRBV5-8 and J usage is TRBJ1-2, with TRBD1 matching over 12 bases. Germline V gives CDR1 SGHTS, CDR2 YDEGEE. The CDR3 covers 16 residues. Trimming at V came to 2 bases and at J to 4 bases, leaving 6 bases not matched to a gene. As DNA, the CDR3 is TGTGCCAGCAGCTTAACCGGGACAGGGGGCTCCTATGGCTACACCTTC. Translation gives CASSLTGTGGSYGYTF.

This sequence joins TRBV24-1 and TRBJ2-1, with 7 bases matching TRBD2. The germline V gene has CDR1 KGHDR and CDR2 SFDVKD. This CDR3 spans 13 amino acids. J gave up 6 bases and V 8 bases, and 6 bases lay outside the gene matches. The CDR3 reads CATMGRGFNEQFF. The CDR3, as DNA: TGTGCCACCATGGGGCGGGGGTTCAATGAGCAGTTCTTC.